This TCR beta chain is from a study of siplizumab effects on memory and regulatory T cells. The CDR3 consists of 15 residues. Germline CDR1 reads MGHRA; CDR2 reads YSYEKL. Trimming took 2 bases from V and 2 from J; bases not matched to a gene: 6. TCRdb keeps only in-frame clones here, not all; method: immunoSEQ multiplex PCR. The profile shows approximately 100,000 clones, 90% to 95% of them singletons. This chain links TRBV4-1 with TRBJ2-7, with TRBD2 matching over 7 bases. The clonotype was recovered from a human donor in good health. Sequencing was carried out using non-Treg CD4+ T cells sorted from blood. The CDR3 bases are TGCGCCAGCAGCCAATGGGACTATTCCACCTACGAGCAGTACTTC. Its translation: CASSQWDYSTYEQYF.